The 26 T cell receptor beta chains presented below share a single source sample, sequenced in a study of early T cells in non-severe SARS-CoV-2 infection (dated by TCRdb to the early 2020s). Libraries were prepared through 5' RACE. Data came from a NextSeq 500. TCRdb trimmed the raw reads at Q25, called clones with MiXCR and kept productive beta chains. Merged by CDR3 protein, the rows form single entries marked with the most common genes and DNA. The sample table shows 79,000 or so distinct CDR3 sequences, and 9.5% to 15% are seen once. Approximately 1% of the sample rests with the top ten. Sequenced sample: whole blood. The receptors were sampled from an adult who was a healthcare worker with PCR-confirmed SARS-CoV-2 infection or an uninfected control (not recorded which).

This clonotype was seen repeatedly, ten times or more. The CDR3 DNA reads TGTGCCAGCAGTTCGGCGGGGGGACGTGGCTCCTACGAGCAGTACTTC. The encoded protein is CASSSAGGRGSYEQYF. This chain links TRBV28 with TRBJ2-7, with 8 positions matching TRBD2. The V gene's germline CDR1 is MDHEN and CDR2 SYDVKM. CDR3 length: 16 residues. Unmatched junction bases numbered 8, after V lost 4 bases and J lost 0 bases.

This clonotype was counted many times. The chain couples TRBV6-2 or TRBV6-3 to TRBJ2-1; 8 bases match TRBD1. The CDR3 has 15 residues. The V gene's germline CDR1 is MNHEY and CDR2 SVGEGT. Trimming cost V 6 bases and J 6 bases; bases outside gene matches: 10. The CDR3 is CASSLVRTGTNEQFF. CDR3 coding DNA: TGTGCCAGCAGCCTCGTCCGGACAGGGACCAATGAGCAGTTCTTC.

Only a few counts were recorded for this clonotype. J is TRBJ2-2 and V is TRBV6-5; perhaps TRBD2 as D (5 bases). Germline loops: CDR1 MNHEY, CDR2 SVGAGI. The CDR3 runs 18 residues. Trimming stripped 5 bases from V and 1 base from J, with 20 bases between. The CDR3 coding sequence is TGTGCCAGCAGTAGGGAGTTGGTAGGCAGTAAGAACACCGGGGAGCTGTTTTTT. Amino acid sequence: CASSRELVGSKNTGELFF.

This rearrangement joins TRBV19 to TRBJ2-7; D might be TRBD2 (6 bases). Per germline, CDR1 LNHDA and CDR2 SQIVND (reference sequence). V lost 6 bases to trimming and J lost 2 bases, with 8 bases between them. This CDR3 spans 12 amino acids. The CDR3 spells CASRGGTYEQYF. In nucleotides, the CDR3 is TGTGCCAGTAGGGGCGGGACCTACGAGCAGTACTTC.

This clonotype was recorded at least ten times. V usage is TRBV6-5 and J usage is TRBJ1-1; D may be TRBD1 (6 bases). The CDR3 contains 18 residues. The V and J ends lost 6 bases and 0 bases respectively, with 23 bases between them. Germline loops: CDR1 MNHEY, CDR2 SVGAGI. CDR3 DNA: TGTGCCAGCAGAAAAATTCTCGGGGGGCTGAGGGTGAACACTGAAGCTTTCTTT. Translated: CASRKILGGLRVNTEAFF.

The rearrangement uses TRBV28 and TRBJ2-7; D uncertain. Germline lookup yields CDR1 MDHEN and CDR2 SYDVKM. CDR3 length: 15 amino acids. Trimming removed 1 base from V and 2 bases from J, with 12 bases in between. CDR3 protein: CASSLLGRVTYEQYF. The CDR3 bases are TGTGCCAGCAGTTTATTAGGGCGAGTAACCTACGAGCAGTACTTC. The full variable domain, rest sourced from reference TRBV28 and TRBJ2-7, is DVKVTQSSRYLVKRTGEKVFLECVQDMDHENMFWYRQDPGLGLRLIYFSYDVKMKEKGDIPEGYSVSREKKERFSLILESASTNQTSMYLCASSLLGRVTYEQYFGPGTRLTVT.

As concerns this clonotype: This may be a read error, as it is one base from a much larger clone. The chain links TRBV6-6 to TRBJ2-1; 8 nucleotides match TRBD2. The CDR3 sequence is 15 residues long. Germline CDR1 is MNHNY and CDR2 is SVGAGI (reference sequence). The CDR3 DNA is TGTGTCAGCAGAGCAGCGGGAGTCGGGTACAATGAGCAGTTCTTC. This sequence encodes CVSRAAGVGYNEQFF.

The DNA for the CDR3 is TGTGCCAGCAGTTACGGGGACTCCTTGATAGATGAGCAGTTCTTC. Protein product: CASSYGDSLIDEQFF. V gene TRBV6-5 combines with J gene TRBJ2-1; D is possibly TRBD2 (6 bases). Germline loops: CDR1 MNHEY, CDR2 SVGAGI. CDR3 length: 15 amino acids. V lost 2 bases, J lost 8 bases, and 16 bases lay in between.

The genes are TRBV29-1 and TRBJ2-1, with a weak D call TRBD1 (5 bases). From germline, CDR1 is SQVTM and CDR2 ANQGSEA. The CDR3 consists of 14 residues. The V gene lost 1 base and the J gene lost 6 bases, with 13 bases spanning the gap. The CDR3 loop reads CSVEGRERPNEQFF. In nucleotides, the CDR3 is TGCAGCGTTGAAGGCAGGGAAAGACCCAATGAGCAGTTCTTC.

This chain connects TRBV28 to TRBJ2-1, with no clear D. Trimming took off 6 bases at V and 8 bases at J, with 8 bases between the two ends. CDR1 MDHEN and CDR2 SYDVKM come from the germline V gene. The CDR3 loop spans 11 amino acids. The CDR3 DNA reads as TGTGCCAGCAGCCTTACAGATGAGCAGTTCTTC. It codes for CASSLTDEQFF. The entire variable domain, with the rest obtained from reference TRBV28 and TRBJ2-1, is as follows: DVKVTQSSRYLVKRTGEKVFLECVQDMDHENMFWYRQDPGLGLRLIYFSYDVKMKEKGDIPEGYSVSREKKERFSLILESASTNQTSMYLCASSLTDEQFFGPGTRLTVL.

V gene TRBV20-1 combines with J gene TRBJ2-2, with 9 bases aligning to TRBD1. This CDR3 contains 14 residues. Looked up from germline, CDR1 is DFQATT and CDR2 is SNEGSKA (reference sequence). The V segment lost 5 bases and the J segment 6 bases; nucleotides outside the gene matches: 7. The CDR3 DNA is TGCAGTGCTTTACGGACAGGGGCGGCCGGGGAGCTGTTTTTT. Residues: CSALRTGAAGELFF.

The sample holds a few counts of this clonotype. The rearrangement links TRBV19 to TRBJ2-1, with 11 bases lining up with TRBD2. Germline V CDR1 and CDR2: LNHDA, SQIVND (reference sequence). The V and J ends lost 6 bases and 2 bases, in that order; junction bases with no gene match: 3. This CDR3 is 15 amino acids long. DNA for the CDR3: TGTGCCAGTAGGGAGGGACTAGCGGCCTACAATGAGCAGTTCTTC. Protein product: CASREGLAAYNEQFF.

This clonotype showed up many times. The chain recombines TRBV6-9 with TRBJ1-5; D may be TRBD1 (5 bases). CDR1 is MNHGY and CDR2 is SVAAGI in the germline V gene. The V end was cut by 11 bases, the J end by 2 bases, with 13 bases between. The CDR3 has 13 residues. The CDR3 spells CALPGGCNQPQHF. In nucleotides, the CDR3 is TGTGCCCTGCCGGGGGGATGCAATCAGCCCCAGCATTTT.

The chain recombines TRBV27 with TRBJ2-1; TRBD1 is a possible D gene (9 bases). Trimming stripped 10 bases from V and 8 bases from J, with 30 bases between. This CDR3 has 17 amino acids. Germline-derived CDR1 and CDR2 are MNHEY and SMNVEV (reference sequence). CDR3 residues: CATRAGGWGTGSHEQFF. Here the CDR3 DNA reads TGTGCCACCCGGGCGGGGGGATGGGGGACAGGGAGTCATGAGCAGTTCTTC.

This clonotype has a handful of counts. The chain has TRBV28 and TRBJ1-2; the match to TRBD1 covers 9 bases. CDR3 length equals 13 residues. The V gene end was trimmed by 7 bases and the J gene end by 8 bases; junction bases not matched to a gene: 8. From germline, CDR1 is MDHEN and CDR2 SYDVKM. The DNA of the CDR3 is TGTGCCAGCACACGGGACAGGGCTTGGGGCTACACCTTC. Translation gives CASTRDRAWGYTF.

The chain recombines TRBV7-2 with TRBJ1-4; 8 bases agree with TRBD1. CDR1 is SGHTA and CDR2 is FQGNSA in the germline V gene. This CDR3 has 15 amino acids. Unmatched junction bases numbered 1, after V lost 0 bases and J lost 4 bases. As DNA, the CDR3 is TGTGCCAGCAGCTTAGCGGGACAGGTTAATGAAAAACTGTTTTTT. Its protein product is CASSLAGQVNEKLFF.

The chain joins TRBV24-1 to TRBJ2-5, with a possible D match to TRBD1 (7 bases). The CDR3 extends over 15 amino acids. CDR1 and CDR2 from the germline V gene are KGHDR and SFDVKD. V was trimmed by 4 bases and J by 4 bases, leaving 15 bases between them. CDR3 DNA: TGTGCCACCAGTGAAGGCAGGGGGGCATCAGAGACCCAGTACTTC. Translation gives CATSEGRGASETQYF.

This clonotype was recorded once. J is TRBJ2-1 and V is TRBV15; TRBD2 agrees at 7 bases. The CDR3 is made up of 16 amino acids. The germline gives CDR1 LNHNV, CDR2 YYDKDF (reference sequence). Unmatched junction bases numbered 7, after V lost 0 bases and J lost 5 bases. This CDR3 reads CATSRDRGTKHNEQFF. In nucleotides, the CDR3 is TGTGCCACCAGCAGAGATCGGGGGACTAAACACAATGAGCAGTTCTTC.

This clonotype was recorded many times. The V gene is TRBV28, the J gene TRBJ1-1; the D is unclear. Trimming left V 3 bases short and J 1 base short, with 6 bases between. The CDR3 has 13 amino acids. Germline lookup yields CDR1 MDHEN and CDR2 SYDVKM. The CDR3, as DNA: TGTGCCAGCAGTTTCCTAACGAACACTGAAGCTTTCTTT. Translated: CASSFLTNTEAFF.

In DNA form, the CDR3 reads TGTGCCAGCACCAAGGGACAGCTGAACACTGAAGCTTTCTTT. Its translation: CASTKGQLNTEAFF. The chain joins TRBV2 to TRBJ1-1; 7 bases fit TRBD1. Germline V CDR1 and CDR2: SNHLY, FYNNEI. The junction had 5 bases not matched to a gene; V was cut back by 7 bases and J by 0 bases. CDR3 size: 14 residues. Based on the CDR3 plus reference TRBV2 and TRBJ1-1, the full variable domain is EPEVTQTPSHQVTQMGQEVILRCVPISNHLYFYWYRQILGQKVEFLVSFYNNEISEKSEIFDDQFSVERPDGSNFTLKIRSTKLEDSAMYFCASTKGQLNTEAFFGQGTRLTVV.

The chain combines TRBV5-6 with TRBJ2-7; tentative D call: TRBD2 (6 bases). Trimming took 0 bases from V and 7 from J, leaving 14 bases between them. CDR3 length equals 14 residues. CDR1 SGHDT and CDR2 YYEEEE come from the germline V gene. For the CDR3, the DNA is TGTGCCAGCAGCTTGGGCGGGAACCCCGGGGAGCAGTACTTC. It encodes CASSLGGNPGEQYF.

This clonotype was seen at least ten times. V usage is TRBV14 and J usage is TRBJ2-2; no definite D call. Trimming removed 1 base from V and 5 bases from J, with 14 bases in between. CDR1 is SGHDN, CDR2 FVKESK, per germline. This CDR3 has 16 amino acids. The CDR3: CASSQVSSGPTGELFF. CDR3 in DNA: TGTGCCAGCAGCCAAGTGTCGTCTGGGCCTACCGGGGAGCTGTTTTTT. Combining the CDR3 with reference TRBV14 and TRBJ2-2 gives the whole variable domain EAGVTQFPSHSVIEKGQTVTLRCDPISGHDNLYWYRRVMGKEIKFLLHFVKESKQDESGMPNNRFLAERTGGTYSTLKVQPAELEDSGVYFCASSQVSSGPTGELFFGEGSRLTVL.

This clonotype was picked up many times. This chain links TRBV10-3 with TRBJ1-3; D is unclear. Trimming took off 10 bases at V and 0 bases at J, with 10 bases between the two ends. CDR1 is ENHRY, CDR2 SYGVKD, per germline. The CDR3 has 13 residues. CDR3 nucleotides: TGTGCCACGGGGTCAGTCTCTGGAAACACCATATATTTT. Translation: CATGSVSGNTIYF.

This clonotype showed up many times. The chain has TRBV7-2 and TRBJ2-7; a weak D match, TRBD2 (6 bases). The CDR3 spans 14 residues. The germline gives CDR1 SGHTA, CDR2 FQGNSA. Between the trimmed V and J ends, which lost 3 bases and 3 bases, there was a span of 12 bases. The CDR3 region is CASSLGREYYEQYF. The CDR3 nucleotides read TGTGCCAGCAGCTTGGGTCGGGAGTACTACGAGCAGTACTTC.

This clonotype appeared many times. This chain connects TRBV5-1 to TRBJ2-3, with TRBD1 matching over 9 bases. Germline V gene lookup returns CDR1 SGHRS and CDR2 YFSETQ. Trimming cost V 4 bases and J 5 bases; bases outside gene matches: 2. The CDR3 loop spans 13 amino acids. This CDR3 reads CASSLDRGDTQYF. The DNA for the CDR3 is TGCGCCAGCAGCCTGGACAGGGGAGATACGCAGTATTTT. The full variable domain, rest sourced from reference TRBV5-1 and TRBJ2-3, is KAGVTQTPRYLIKTRGQQVTLSCSPISGHRSVSWYQQTPGQGLQFLFEYFSETQRNKGNFPGRFSGRQFSNSRSEMNVSTLELGDSALYLCASSLDRGDTQYFGPGTRLTVL.

The chain is built from TRBV5-1 and TRBJ2-3; D is possibly TRBD1 (6 bases). Germline V gene data show CDR1 as SGHRS and CDR2 as YFSETQ. V shed 0 bases and J shed 6 bases, with 11 bases lying between them. This CDR3 spans 14 amino acids. The CDR3 DNA is TGCGCCAGCAGCTTGGACAGGGAGTGGGATACGCAGTATTTT. This translates into CASSLDREWDTQYF.